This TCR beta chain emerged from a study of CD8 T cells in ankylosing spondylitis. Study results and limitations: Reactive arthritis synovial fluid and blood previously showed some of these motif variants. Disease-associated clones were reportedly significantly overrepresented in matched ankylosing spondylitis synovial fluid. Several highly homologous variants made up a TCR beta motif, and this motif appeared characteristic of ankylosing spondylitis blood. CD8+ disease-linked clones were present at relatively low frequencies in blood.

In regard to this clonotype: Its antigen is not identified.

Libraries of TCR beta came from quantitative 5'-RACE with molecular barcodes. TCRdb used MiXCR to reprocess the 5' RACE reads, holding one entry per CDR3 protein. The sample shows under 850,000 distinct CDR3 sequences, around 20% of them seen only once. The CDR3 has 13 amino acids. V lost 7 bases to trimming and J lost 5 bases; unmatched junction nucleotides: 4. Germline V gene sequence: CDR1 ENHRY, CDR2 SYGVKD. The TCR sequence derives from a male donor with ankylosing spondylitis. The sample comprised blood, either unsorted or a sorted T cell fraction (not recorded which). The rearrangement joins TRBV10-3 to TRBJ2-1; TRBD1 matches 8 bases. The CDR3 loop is CAIKQGENNEQFF. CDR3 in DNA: TGTGCCATCAAACAGGGGGAGAACAATGAGCAGTTCTTC.